This TCR beta chain was captured by sequencing in a study of tumor-infiltrating lymphocytes in primary liver carcinoma. About the study: There were roughly 3.5 to 7.13 million productive TCRbeta reads per sample, a yield similar across tissue types.

The V gene's germline CDR1 is ENHRY and CDR2 SYGVKD. The CDR3 sequence is 15 residues long. TCR beta cDNA came from roughly 550 ng total RNA, primed with a constant-region primer. Slightly modified ARM-PCR with three nested multiplex PCR rounds yielded TCR beta libraries. Amplification in the first two PCR rounds was performed using TRBV1-TRBV30 forward primers and a C-beta reverse primer for about 10 cycles each. TCRdb processed the multiplex PCR reads anew with MiXCR; each CDR3 protein has one entry. The profile shows 100,000 to 150,000 distinct CDR3 sequences, 50% to 80% of them singletons. The tissue used was unsorted bulk material of 20-30 mg. RNA and DNA were co-extracted from it with the AllPrep DNA/RNA mini kit. Regarding this clonotype: One junction end does not reproduce the germline sequence, and a read error may be involved.

The chain is built from TRBV10-3 and TRBJ1-6, with a weak D call TRBD1 (6 bases). This TCR was recovered from an older woman with primary liver carcinoma and hepatitis B virus infection. The sequenced sample was liver tumor tissue from sampling region 3. Subset noted: tumor region T3, left-lateral pole. CDR3 coding DNA: TGTGCCATCAGTGAGTGGGACACCGACAATTTACCCCTCCACTTT. It specifies CAISEWDTDNLPLHF.